The 5 T cell receptor beta chains presented below share a single source sample, sequenced in a study of T-cell reconstitution after alpha-beta-depleted transplantation in children. Preparation of the TCRbeta library used unique molecular identifiers. TCRdb reprocessed the PCR reads via MiXCR and lists one record per CDR3 protein. The table has about 200,000 distinct CDR3 sequences, 6.6% seen once; the top ten hold about 5.5%. Sequencing was performed on PBMCs, taken before TCRalphabeta/CD19-depleted stem cell transplant. The receptors come from a boy aged 2 to 10 with acute lymphoblastic leukemia, due to receive a stem cell transplant.

This clonotype was seen many times. V gene TRBV7-2 combines with J gene TRBJ2-7, with 7 nucleotides matching TRBD1. Germline lookup yields CDR1 SGHTA and CDR2 FQGNSA. V shed 2 bases and J 2 bases; nucleotides not matched to a gene: 12. The CDR3 has 17 amino acids. This CDR3 is CASSLTSGTASPYEQYF. As DNA, the CDR3 is TGTGCCAGCAGCTTAACTTCCGGGACAGCTTCGCCCTACGAGCAGTACTTC.

This clonotype was observed at least ten times. This chain uses TRBV5-6 with TRBJ1-2; the D gene is possibly TRBD1 (5 bases). CDR1 and CDR2 from the germline V gene are SGHDT and YYEEEE. The ends were cut back, 5 bases at V and 3 bases at J, with 17 bases in the middle. This CDR3 comprises 15 residues. The CDR3 protein is CASSPQAGTHYGYTF. The CDR3 DNA is TGTGCCAGCAGTCCCCAGGCTGGGACTCACTATGGCTACACCTTC.

This clonotype was seen ten or more times. The chain uses TRBV2 and TRBJ1-2; 9 bases agree with TRBD1. Germline values: CDR1 SNHLY, CDR2 FYNNEI. The trim removed 8 bases at V and 8 bases at J, leaving 9 bases unmatched. This CDR3 comprises 13 residues. Here the CDR3 DNA reads TGTGCCAGCGGCTACAGGGGGCGCGAAGGCTACACCTTC. Translation: CASGYRGREGYTF.

CDR3 in amino acids: CSGVVQETQYF. CDR3 DNA: TGCAGTGGTGTAGTTCAAGAGACCCAGTACTTC. The V call is TRBV20-1, the J call TRBJ2-5, with D hard to call. Per germline, CDR1 DFQATT and CDR2 SNEGSKA (reference sequence). V was pared by 7 bases and J by 2 bases, with 8 bases between. The CDR3 loop spans 11 amino acids.

The genes are TRBV10-2 and TRBJ2-6; a weak D match, TRBD2 (5 bases). Germline CDR1 reads WSHSY; CDR2 reads SAAADI. The CDR3 loop spans 15 amino acids. V shed 7 bases and J shed 1 base, with 11 bases lying between them. The CDR3 DNA follows: TGCGCCAGCACCCCACGGAGGTCTGGGGCCAACGTCCTGACTTTC. This sequence encodes CASTPRRSGANVLTF.